The 27 T cell receptor beta chains below all came from one sample that was sequenced in a study of identifying expanded T cells in peripheral blood. Sequencing was performed with immunoSEQ multiplex PCR; in TCRdb, only in-frame clones are kept and a portion is missing. Altogether 80,000 to 95,000 clones are present, 88% being singletons, with the ten largest covering over 3%. The material sequenced was blood. The receptors were gathered from a person between 18 and 69 years old in good health.

The chain joins TRBV13 to TRBJ1-6; TRBD1 aligns across 8 bases. Germline V gives CDR1 PRHDT, CDR2 FYEKMQ (reference sequence). With 5 bases clipped from V and 10 bases from J, the junction kept 10 bases outside the gene matches. The CDR3 has 15 amino acids. CDR3 protein: CASSPTGTGQSPLHF. The CDR3 coding sequence is TGTGCCAGCAGCCCAACCGGGACAGGTCAATCACCCCTCCACTTT.

The chain carries TRBV27 and TRBJ1-5; TRBD1 agrees at 8 bases. Trimming removed 2 bases from V and 8 bases from J; junction bases left unmatched: 8. Germline CDR1 is MNHEY and CDR2 is SMNVEV (reference sequence). CDR3 size: 15 residues. CDR3 coding DNA: TGTGCCAGCAGTTTACAGGGGGCGTGGGGGGAGCCCCAGCATTTT. Protein: CASSLQGAWGEPQHF.

The table lists this clone with a count of one. J is TRBJ2-1 and V is TRBV29-1; D gene unclear. The CDR3 extends over 13 amino acids. Trimming removed 4 bases at V and 0 bases at J, with 7 bases between. Germline V gene lookup returns CDR1 SQVTM and CDR2 ANQGSEA. In nucleotides, the CDR3 is TGCAGCGTTGGCGTGAGCTCCTACAATGAGCAGTTCTTC. This gives the protein CSVGVSSYNEQFF.

The V call is TRBV4-1, the J call TRBJ2-3; D unresolved. The CDR3 has 16 amino acids. Trimming stripped 1 base from V and 4 bases from J, with 15 bases between. Germline-derived CDR1 and CDR2 are MGHRA and YSYEKL. DNA of the CDR3: TGCGCCAGCAGCCAAGCCCATTCGACGACCTCAGATACGCAGTATTTT. The encoded protein is CASSQAHSTTSDTQYF.

The chain combines TRBV28 with TRBJ1-2, with 10 bases identical to TRBD1. CDR1 is MDHEN, CDR2 SYDVKM, per germline. CDR3 length equals 13 residues. Unmatched junction bases numbered 5, after V lost 6 bases and J lost 7 bases. The CDR3: CASRGTGVVGYTF. CDR3 bases: TGTGCCAGCAGGGGGACAGGGGTGGTTGGCTACACCTTC.

The genes are TRBV15 and TRBJ2-1; D may match TRBD1 or TRBD2 (5 bases each). The CDR3 consists of 16 residues. Trimming removed 1 base from V and 7 bases from J, with 17 bases in between. Germline loops: CDR1 LNHNV, CDR2 YYDKDF (reference sequence). For the CDR3, the DNA is TGTGCCACCAGCAGAGGTTTCGGGGACGCACGGAATGAGCAGTTCTTC. It specifies CATSRGFGDARNEQFF.

The chain couples TRBV10-3 to TRBJ2-3; possibly TRBD2 for D (5 bases). The CDR3 runs 12 residues. Germline-derived CDR1 and CDR2 are ENHRY and SYGVKD. V lost 8 bases, J lost 5 bases, and 11 bases lay in between. The CDR3 DNA is TGTGCCATCGGGCTAGCAGAAGATACGCAGTATTTT. This sequence encodes CAIGLAEDTQYF.

The gene calls are TRBV5-1 and TRBJ1-1; D is ambiguous. In germline, CDR1 is SGHRS, CDR2 YFSETQ. The V gene lost 0 bases and the J gene lost 0 bases, with 9 bases spanning the gap. CDR3 length: 15 residues. The CDR3 nucleotides read TGCGCCAGCAGCTTGGAGATCAGCATGAACACTGAAGCTTTCTTT. Its protein product is CASSLEISMNTEAFF. Full variable domain (missing parts from reference TRBV5-1 and TRBJ1-1): KAGVTQTPRYLIKTRGQQVTLSCSPISGHRSVSWYQQTPGQGLQFLFEYFSETQRNKGNFPGRFSGRQFSNSRSEMNVSTLELGDSALYLCASSLEISMNTEAFFGQGTRLTVV.

Only one count was recorded for this clone. The sample holds other DNA sequences that translate to the same CDR3. CDR3 sequence: CASSRTGVNTEAFF. The CDR3 DNA reads as TGTGCCAGCAGCCGCACCGGGGTGAACACTGAAGCTTTCTTT. The chain is built from TRBV6-5 and TRBJ1-1; D unclear. The CDR3 spans 14 residues. Between the trimmed V and J ends, which lost 6 bases and 0 bases, there was a span of 11 bases. Per the germline V gene, CDR1 is MNHEY and CDR2 is SVGAGI.

The chain uses TRBV4-1 and TRBJ2-1; D possibly corresponds to TRBD2 (6 bases). Deletions cut 5 bases from V and 3 bases from J, with 17 bases between. This CDR3 has 16 amino acids. Germline CDR1 and CDR2: MGHRA and YSYEKL. The CDR3 bases are TGCGCCAGCAGCGTGCGATTCGGGACTGGCTACAATGAGCAGTTCTTC. Its translation: CASSVRFGTGYNEQFF.

This clone was counted between two and nine times. The chain combines TRBV7-3 with TRBJ2-3; D call uncertain. V lost 5 bases and J 0 bases, leaving 9 bases between the germline ends. The CDR3 contains 14 residues. Germline-derived CDR1 and CDR2 are SGHTA and FQGTGA. CDR3 residues: CASSPTHSTDTQYF. CDR3 sequence (DNA): TGTGCCAGCAGCCCGACTCATAGCACAGATACGCAGTATTTT.

The chain links TRBV20-1 to TRBJ2-7; the D is unclear. Trimming left V 5 bases short and J 7 bases short, with 12 bases between. This CDR3 is built from 11 residues. Germline CDR1 and CDR2: DFQATT and SNEGSKA (reference sequence). The CDR3 bases are TGCAGTGCTCCTTCAGGCGGTGAGCAGTACTTC. Translating it yields CSAPSGGEQYF.

V usage is TRBV5-1 and J usage is TRBJ2-7, with 9 bases that match TRBD1. The CDR3 contains 15 residues. V shed 4 bases, J shed 2 bases, and the junction held 7 bases outside the gene matches. The germline CDR1 and CDR2 sequences are SGHRS and YFSETQ. DNA of the CDR3: TGCGCCAGCAGCGAACTCCGGGACAGGGCCTACGAGCAGTACTTC. Its translation is CASSELRDRAYEQYF.

This clone has a handful of counts. The chain links TRBV28 to TRBJ2-2, with 7 bases aligning to TRBD1. Per germline, CDR1 MDHEN and CDR2 SYDVKM. The CDR3 totals 13 residues. Germline trimming cut 6 bases from V and 7 bases from J; bases unmatched to any gene: 5. The CDR3 nucleotides are TGTGCCAGCAGCCGACAGGGAGACGGGGAGCTGTTTTTT. It encodes CASSRQGDGELFF. The full variable domain, with the rest looked up from reference TRBV28 and TRBJ2-2, is DVKVTQSSRYLVKRTGEKVFLECVQDMDHENMFWYRQDPGLGLRLIYFSYDVKMKEKGDIPEGYSVSREKKERFSLILESASTNQTSMYLCASSRQGDGELFFGEGSRLTVL.

This clone has a handful of counts. V is TRBV7-5 and J is TRBJ2-7; TRBD1, as called in the table, went unchecked against the DNA. TRBV7-5 is recorded as a pseudogene. The CDR3 totals 14 residues. In nucleotides, the CDR3 is TGTGTCAGAAGCCGACGGGACAGGGACTACGAGCAGTACTTC. Protein sequence: CVRSRRDRDYEQYF.

The chain links TRBV4-2 to TRBJ2-7, with D possibly TRBD2 on 7 matching bases. Trimming took off 1 base at V and 6 bases at J, with 16 bases between the two ends. The germline CDR1 and CDR2 sequences are LGHNA and YNFKEQ. This CDR3 has 15 amino acids. CDR3 bases: TGTGCCAGCAGCCAAGGACTCCGAGGGGGGGTCGAGCAGTACTTC. Amino acids: CASSQGLRGGVEQYF.

The chain recombines TRBV6-5 with TRBJ2-7; D call uncertain. This CDR3 has 14 residues. The germline V gene encodes CDR1 MNHEY and CDR2 SVGAGI. V lost 6 bases and J lost 0, with 12 bases in between. The CDR3 sequence: CASSRTVSSYEQYF. In DNA, the CDR3 is TGTGCCAGCAGCCGGACGGTGAGCTCCTACGAGCAGTACTTC.

The chain uses TRBV6-1 and TRBJ1-2; a possible D gene is TRBD1 (5 bases). V lost 0 bases, J lost 4 bases, and 18 bases lay in between. CDR3 size: 17 residues. Germline values: CDR1 MNHNS, CDR2 SASEGT. The CDR3 loop is CASSEAPQPRELYGYTF. The CDR3 region has the DNA TGTGCCAGCAGTGAAGCTCCCCAGCCCAGGGAGCTCTATGGCTACACCTTC.

The chain employs TRBV5-4 and TRBJ2-3; D ambiguous. The V and J ends lost 4 bases and 4 bases respectively, with 10 bases between them. Germline V gene lookup returns CDR1 SGHNT and CDR2 YYREEE (reference sequence). The CDR3 runs to 13 residues. The CDR3 DNA follows: TGTGCCAGCAGCAATCAGGCTCCAGATACGCAGTATTTT. Translating it yields CASSNQAPDTQYF.

The rearrangement links TRBV4-2 to TRBJ2-1, with 11 positions matching TRBD2. After removal of 4 bases from V and 10 bases from J, the junction contained 12 bases not matched to a gene. This CDR3 region has 16 residues. CDR1 and CDR2 from the germline V gene are LGHNA and YNFKEQ. The CDR3 protein is CASSPQTSGTPGEQFF. The CDR3 DNA reads as TGTGCCAGCAGCCCCCAGACTAGCGGGACCCCCGGGGAGCAGTTCTTC.

The chain joins TRBV11-3 to TRBJ2-5; no clear D. The CDR3 is 13 amino acids. V was shortened by 5 bases and J by 2 bases, with 9 bases between the two germline ends. Germline lookup yields CDR1 SGHNT and CDR2 YENEEA. The CDR3 bases are TGTGCCAGCAGCCGGGTGGAGCAAGAGACCCAGTACTTC. This translates into CASSRVEQETQYF.

This chain uses TRBV5-8 with TRBJ2-7; 13 nucleotides align to TRBD2. V dropped 4 bases and J dropped 0; count of bases not matched to a gene: 1. Per the germline V gene, CDR1 is SGHTS and CDR2 is YDEGEE. This CDR3 is built from 15 residues. CDR3 in amino acids: CASSRTSGSSYEQYF. CDR3 sequence (DNA): TGTGCCAGCAGCAGGACTAGCGGGAGCTCCTACGAGCAGTACTTC.

The chain combines TRBV28 with TRBJ1-1; tentative D call: TRBD1 (6 bases). Germline assignment: CDR1 MDHEN and CDR2 SYDVKM. The CDR3 sequence is 17 residues long. The ends were cut back, 7 bases at V and 3 bases at J, with 24 bases in the middle. The CDR3 DNA reads as TGTGCCAGCACCCTCGTCCAGGGGAGCGGCTGGGACACTGAAGCTTTCTTT. Amino acid sequence: CASTLVQGSGWDTEAFF. Full variable domain (remainder filled in from reference TRBV28 and TRBJ1-1): DVKVTQSSRYLVKRTGEKVFLECVQDMDHENMFWYRQDPGLGLRLIYFSYDVKMKEKGDIPEGYSVSREKKERFSLILESASTNQTSMYLCASTLVQGSGWDTEAFFGQGTRLTVV.

J is TRBJ1-3 and V is TRBV7-8; 7 bases line up with TRBD1. This CDR3 contains 16 residues. V lost 3 bases, J lost 0 bases, and 5 bases stayed unmatched. Looked up from germline, CDR1 is SGHVS and CDR2 is FQNEAQ. This CDR3 reads CASSFLTGVSGNTIYF. The CDR3 DNA reads as TGTGCCAGCAGCTTTCTCACAGGGGTCTCTGGAAACACCATATATTTT.

The CDR3 DNA sequence: TGTGCCAGCAACCCTGCATCATACTCCGGGGAGACCCAGTACTTC. It is translated as CASNPASYSGETQYF. The chain links TRBV7-2 to TRBJ2-5; D ambiguous. CDR1 is SGHTA, CDR2 FQGNSA, per germline. The CDR3 length is 15 residues. With 7 bases removed from V and 5 bases from J, the gap between germline ends came to 20 bases.

This rearrangement joins TRBV19 to TRBJ2-3; D is possibly TRBD1 (5 bases). V was shortened by 6 bases and J by 2 bases, with 12 bases between the two germline ends. Germline V lookup: CDR1 LNHDA, CDR2 SQIVND (reference sequence). The CDR3 runs 14 residues. This CDR3 reads CASRHRSSTDTQYF. In nucleotides, the CDR3 is TGTGCCAGTAGACACAGGTCCTCCACAGATACGCAGTATTTT.

This clone came up once. The genes are TRBV6-6 and TRBJ2-3; no clear D gene. This CDR3 has 16 residues. V was clipped by 6 bases and J by 5 bases, with 21 bases between them. Germline-derived CDR1 and CDR2 are MNHNY and SVGAGI (reference sequence). Here the CDR3 DNA reads TGTGCCAGCAGCCACCCCCCTACCGGAATTCTAGATACGCAGTATTTT. Its protein is CASSHPPTGILDTQYF.